The 5 T cell receptor beta chains below were found in one sample sequenced in a study of T cell responses to AZD1222 COVID-19 vaccine. The repertoire was sequenced with immunoSEQ multiplex PCR; TCRdb's copy has only in-frame clones and lacks some. The top ten hold 20% to 25% of the sample, which has some 130,000 clones, 86% seen once. Here the sequenced sample was peripheral blood, taken on day 0 of AZD1222 vaccination. These receptors originate from an adult in good health.

The V and J genes are TRBV6-5 and TRBJ2-7, with TRBD2 matching over 7 bases. Germline V gives CDR1 MNHEY, CDR2 SVGAGI. The length of the CDR3 is 13 residues. Germline trimming cut 6 bases from V and 5 bases from J; bases unmatched to any gene: 7. CDR3 coding DNA: TGTGCCAGCAGAACAGTCGGGACTAACGAGCAGTACTTC. This encodes CASRTVGTNEQYF.

The chain recombines TRBV7-2 with TRBJ2-7; D unresolved. Germline lookup yields CDR1 SGHTA and CDR2 FQGNSA. The germline V and J ends were trimmed by 4 bases and 1 base, with 11 bases remaining between them. The CDR3 sequence is 14 residues long. CDR3 region: CASSWRRTSYEQYF. The DNA of the CDR3 is TGTGCCAGCAGCTGGCGACGGACGTCCTACGAGCAGTACTTC.

The chain joins TRBV5-4 to TRBJ2-7; D is ambiguous. Trimming stripped 0 bases from V and 5 bases from J, with 12 bases between. The CDR3 runs 14 residues. Germline V gene data show CDR1 as SGHNT and CDR2 as YYREEE (reference sequence). The CDR3 DNA is TGTGCCAGCAGCTTGGACTTTGCCCGCGACGAGCAGTACTTC. Protein: CASSLDFARDEQYF.

V is TRBV6-4 and J is TRBJ2-7, with D maybe TRBD1 (7 bases). V lost 3 bases, J lost 2 bases, and 14 bases lay in between. The CDR3 is 15 residues long. Germline CDR1 is MRHNA and CDR2 is SNTAGT. This CDR3 is CASSEYSGGTYEQYF. CDR3 nucleotide sequence: TGTGCCAGCAGTGAATATTCAGGGGGGACCTACGAGCAGTACTTC.

J is TRBJ1-4 and V is TRBV18; maybe TRBD1 (6 bases). Germline-derived CDR1 and CDR2 are KGHSH and LQKENI. V was shortened by 3 bases and J by 8 bases, with 13 bases between the two germline ends. CDR3 length equals 14 residues. CDR3 loop: CASSPGGGSEKLFF. The DNA of the CDR3 is TGTGCCAGCTCACCTGGCGGGGGCTCGGAAAAACTGTTTTTT. Full variable domain (missing parts from reference TRBV18 and TRBJ1-4): NAGVMQNPRHLVRRRGQEARLRCSPMKGHSHVYWYRQLPEEGLKFMVYLQKENIIDESGMPKERFSAEFPKEGPSILRIQQVVRGDSAAYFCASSPGGGSEKLFFGSGTQLSVL.